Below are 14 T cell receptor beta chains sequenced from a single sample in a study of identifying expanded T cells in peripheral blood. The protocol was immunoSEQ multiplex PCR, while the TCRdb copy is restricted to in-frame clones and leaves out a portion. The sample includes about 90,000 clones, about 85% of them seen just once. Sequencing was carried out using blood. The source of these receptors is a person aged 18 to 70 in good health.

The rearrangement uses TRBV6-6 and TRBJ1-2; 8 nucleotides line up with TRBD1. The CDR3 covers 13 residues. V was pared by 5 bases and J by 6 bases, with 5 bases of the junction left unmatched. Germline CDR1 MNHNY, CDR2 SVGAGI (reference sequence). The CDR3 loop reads CASSRPTGDGYTF. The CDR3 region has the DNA TGTGCCAGCAGTAGACCGACAGGGGATGGCTACACCTTC.

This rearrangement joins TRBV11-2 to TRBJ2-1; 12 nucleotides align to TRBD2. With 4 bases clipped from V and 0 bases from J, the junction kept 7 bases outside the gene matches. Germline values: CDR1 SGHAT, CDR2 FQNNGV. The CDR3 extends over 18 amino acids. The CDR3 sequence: CASSSPASGGASYNEQFF. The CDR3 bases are TGTGCCAGCAGCTCCCCAGCTAGCGGGGGGGCCTCCTACAATGAGCAGTTCTTC.

CDR3 nucleotides: TGTGCCAGCAGCTCGACAGGCAGGGGAGATTATGGCTACACCTTC. Its protein product is CASSSTGRGDYGYTF. The gene calls are TRBV7-3 and TRBJ1-2; tentatively, D is TRBD1 (6 bases). Between the trimmed V and J ends, which lost 4 bases and 5 bases, there was a span of 17 bases. CDR3 size: 15 residues. Germline V CDR1 and CDR2: SGHTA, FQGTGA.

CDR3 protein: CASSESPFSGNEQFF. The CDR3 nucleotides are TGTGCCAGCAGCGAAAGCCCTTTTAGCGGGAATGAGCAGTTCTTC. The genes are TRBV13 and TRBJ2-1; 7 bases line up with TRBD2. J gave up 7 bases and V 5 bases, and 11 bases lay outside the gene matches. Germline V CDR1 and CDR2: PRHDT, FYEKMQ (reference sequence). The CDR3 contains 15 residues. Full variable domain (outside the CDR3, taken from reference TRBV13 and TRBJ2-1): AAGVIQSPRHLIKEKRETATLKCYPIPRHDTVYWYQQGPGQDPQFLISFYEKMQSDKGSIPDRFSAQQFSDYHSELNMSSLELGDSALYFCASSESPFSGNEQFFGPGTRLTVL.

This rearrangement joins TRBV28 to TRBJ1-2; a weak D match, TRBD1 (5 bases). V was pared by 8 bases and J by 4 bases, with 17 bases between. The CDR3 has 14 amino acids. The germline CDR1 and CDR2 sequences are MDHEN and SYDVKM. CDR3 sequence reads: CASEGPGLSYGYTF. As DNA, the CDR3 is TGTGCCAGCGAGGGTCCGGGACTAAGCTATGGCTACACCTTC.

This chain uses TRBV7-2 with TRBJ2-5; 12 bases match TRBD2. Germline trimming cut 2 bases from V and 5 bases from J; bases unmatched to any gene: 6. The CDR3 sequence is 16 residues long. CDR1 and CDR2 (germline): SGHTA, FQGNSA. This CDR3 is CASSLSPSGGAETQYF. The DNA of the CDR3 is TGTGCCAGCAGCTTAAGCCCTAGCGGGGGGGCGGAGACCCAGTACTTC. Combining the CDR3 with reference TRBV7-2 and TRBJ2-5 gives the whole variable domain GAGVSQSPSNKVTEKGKDVELRCDPISGHTALYWYRQSLGQGLEFLIYFQGNSAPDKSGLPSDRFSAERTGGSVSTLTIQRTQQEDSAVYLCASSLSPSGGAETQYFGPGTRLLVL.

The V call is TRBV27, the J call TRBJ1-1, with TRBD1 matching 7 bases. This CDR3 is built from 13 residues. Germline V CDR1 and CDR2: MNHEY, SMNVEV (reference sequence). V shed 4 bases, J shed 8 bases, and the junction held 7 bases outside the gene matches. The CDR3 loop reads CASSSRTGSEAFF. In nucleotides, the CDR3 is TGTGCCAGCAGTTCGAGGACAGGCTCCGAAGCTTTCTTT.

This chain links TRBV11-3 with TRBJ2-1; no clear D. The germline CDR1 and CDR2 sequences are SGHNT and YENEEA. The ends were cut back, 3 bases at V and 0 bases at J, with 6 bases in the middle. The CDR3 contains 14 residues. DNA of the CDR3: TGTGCCAGCAGCTTGGTCAGCTCCTACAATGAGCAGTTCTTC. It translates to CASSLVSSYNEQFF.

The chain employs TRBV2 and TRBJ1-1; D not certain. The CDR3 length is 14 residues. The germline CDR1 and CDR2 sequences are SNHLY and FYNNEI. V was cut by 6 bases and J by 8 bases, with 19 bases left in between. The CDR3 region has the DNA TGTGCCAGCAGGGCCGTCGGTGCAGGAGACGAAGCTTTCTTT. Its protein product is CASRAVGAGDEAFF. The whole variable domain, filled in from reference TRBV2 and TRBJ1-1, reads EPEVTQTPSHQVTQMGQEVILRCVPISNHLYFYWYRQILGQKVEFLVSFYNNEISEKSEIFDDQFSVERPDGSNFTLKIRSTKLEDSAMYFCASRAVGAGDEAFFGQGTRLTVV.

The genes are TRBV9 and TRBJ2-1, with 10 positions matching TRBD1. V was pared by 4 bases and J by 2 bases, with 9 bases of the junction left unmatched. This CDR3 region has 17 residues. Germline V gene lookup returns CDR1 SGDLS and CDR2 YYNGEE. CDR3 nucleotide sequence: TGTGCCAGCAGCACCAACCCCGGGACAGGGGCCTACAATGAGCAGTTCTTC. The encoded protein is CASSTNPGTGAYNEQFF. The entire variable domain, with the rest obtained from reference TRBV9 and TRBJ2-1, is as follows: DSGVTQTPKHLITATGQRVTLRCSPRSGDLSVYWYQQSLDQGLQFLIQYYNGEERAKGNILERFSAQQFPDLHSELNLSSLELGDSALYFCASSTNPGTGAYNEQFFGPGTRLTVL.

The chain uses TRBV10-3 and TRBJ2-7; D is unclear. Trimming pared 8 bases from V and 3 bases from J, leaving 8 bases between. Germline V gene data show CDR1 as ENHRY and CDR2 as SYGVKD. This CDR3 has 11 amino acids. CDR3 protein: CAIRANYEQYF. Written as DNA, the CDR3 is TGTGCCATCCGGGCCAACTACGAGCAGTACTTC.

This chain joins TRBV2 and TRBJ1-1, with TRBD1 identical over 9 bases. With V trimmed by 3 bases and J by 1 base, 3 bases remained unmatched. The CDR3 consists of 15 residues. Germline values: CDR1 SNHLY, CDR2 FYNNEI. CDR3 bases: TGTGCCAGCAGTGACCCGGGACAGGGGAACACTGAAGCTTTCTTT. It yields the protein CASSDPGQGNTEAFF.

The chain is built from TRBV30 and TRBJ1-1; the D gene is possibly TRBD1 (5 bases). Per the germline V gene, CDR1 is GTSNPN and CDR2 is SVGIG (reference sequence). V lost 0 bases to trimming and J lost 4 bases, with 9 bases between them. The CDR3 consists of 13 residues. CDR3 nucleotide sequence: TGTGCCTGGAGTGTATCCAGGGTCACTGAAGCTTTCTTT. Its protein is CAWSVSRVTEAFF.

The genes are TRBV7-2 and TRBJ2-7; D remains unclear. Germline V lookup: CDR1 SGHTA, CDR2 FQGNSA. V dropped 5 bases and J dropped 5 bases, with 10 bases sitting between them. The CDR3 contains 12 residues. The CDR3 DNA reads TGTGCCAGCAGCGCCAGTAAGGACGAGCAGTACTTC. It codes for CASSASKDEQYF.